The sequence of this T cell receptor beta chain was determined in a study of cytomegalovirus exposure and HLA in healthy donors. To note about this clone: The antigen remains undetermined.

Donors showed nominal health when sampled, although they likely had unrecorded immune exposures. Broader study findings: A later analysis linked some 18,000 TCR beta sequences to HLA alleles at 0.05 false discovery rate. Using the classifier, cytomegalovirus status was reportedly diagnosed with high specificity and sensitivity.

V was clipped by 5 bases and J by 6 bases; unmatched bases: 8. The germline CDR1 and CDR2 sequences are LNHDA and SQIVND (reference sequence). This CDR3 is 15 amino acids long. Both 60 Vbeta primers and 13 Jbeta primers went into the PCR. Source study methods: In a later analysis, the count reached about 82 million unique TCR beta chains, with roughly 12 million shared. The repertoire was sequenced with immunoSEQ multiplex PCR; TCRdb's copy has only in-frame clones and lacks some. V, J and clone size derive from that table, while D and trimming were established from the DNA sequence. The sample shows 95,000 to 110,000 clones, roughly 72% of them seen only once.

The V call is TRBV19, the J call TRBJ1-5; TRBD1 matches at 9 bases. This TCR was sampled from a man under 40 in good health and CMV-seronegative. The material sequenced was PBMCs. The CDR3 loop reads CASSPTGTGFQPQHF. Here the CDR3 DNA reads TGTGCCAGTAGTCCAACCGGGACAGGGTTTCAGCCCCAGCATTTT. Full variable domain (remainder filled in from reference TRBV19 and TRBJ1-5): DGGITQSPKYLFRKEGQNVTLSCEQNLNHDAMYWYRQDPGQGLRLIYYSQIVNDFQKGDIAEGYSVSREKKESFPLTVTSAQKNPTAFYLCASSPTGTGFQPQHFGDGTRLSIL.